The rows below give T cell receptor beta chains drawn from one sample of a study of T-cell reconstitution after alpha-beta-depleted transplantation in children. TCRdb re-called the PCR reads through MiXCR, storing one row per CDR3 protein. The repertoire consists of around 92,000 distinct CDR3 sequences, with less than 15% occurring once and the leading ten covering around 14%. The specimen was PBMCs from the stem cell graft donor, collected from the stem cell graft. These receptors all come from a human donor who donated a stem cell graft to a child with inherited bone marrow failure. CDR3s include the opening cysteine and the closing phenylalanine or tryptophan. The D gene is left open where the match is weak. Size values are once, few and many counts, or a class for expanded clones, and some rows have none.

abundance | d_gene | j_gene | v_gene | CDR3nt | CDR3aa
many | TRBD2 | TRBJ2-7 | TRBV7-3 | TGTGCCAGCAGCTTAACTGGGACTAGCGGAGGCTACGAGCAGTACTTC | CASSLTGTSGGYEQYF
. | TRBD1 | TRBJ1-1 | TRBV11-1 | TGTGCCAGCAGCTCAGGGACAGCTAACATGAACACTGAAGCTTTCTTT | CASSSGTANMNTEAFF
many | . | TRBJ2-3 | TRBV7-8 | TGTGCCAGCAGCTTGACGGGGGCGTCAGGGACTTTCAAAATCACAGATACGCAGTATTTT | CASSLTGASGTFKITDTQYF
many | . | TRBJ2-3 | TRBV7-2 | TGTGCCAGCAGCTTAATCGGCTCTAACACAGATACGCAGTATTTT | CASSLIGSNTDTQYF
many | TRBD2 | TRBJ2-3 | TRBV7-9 | TGTGCCAGCAGGGACTCCATAGCGGGAGGTACAACAGATACGCAGTATTTT | CASRDSIAGGTTDTQYF
many | TRBD1 | TRBJ1-1 | TRBV20-1 | TGCAGTGCTAGAGATGCTGGGACAGGGGAATCCACTGAAGCTTTCTTT | CSARDAGTGESTEAFF
many | TRBD1 | TRBJ2-5 | TRBV5-1 | TGCGCCAGCAGCTTGAGGGGGACAGGGGAAGAGACCCAGTACTTC | CASSLRGTGEETQYF
. | . | TRBJ2-5 | TRBV28 | TGTGCCAGTTCGACGACGGGGGCCTCGACCCAGTACTTC | CASSTTGASTQYF
many | . | TRBJ1-1 | TRBV7-9 | TGTGCCAGCAGCTCGCACCTCTTACAGGGACTGAACACTGAAGCTTTCTTT | CASSSHLLQGLNTEAFF
many | . | TRBJ2-2 | TRBV4-2 | TGTGCCAGCAGGCTGGCAGGGTATACCGGGGAGCTGTTTTTT | CASRLAGYTGELFF
many | . | TRBJ2-3 | TRBV7-2 | TGTGCCAGCAGCAACAGAGGGATGTCGCAGTATTTT | CASSNRGMSQYF
. | . | TRBJ2-7 | TRBV18 | TGTGCCAGCTCACCCCGCCCGAATGGAGAGCAGTACTTC | CASSPRPNGEQYF
many | TRBD1 | TRBJ1-1 | TRBV3-1 | TGTGCCAGCAGCCAAGGACAGGGTTGGATGAACACTGAAGCTTTCTTT | CASSQGQGWMNTEAFF
many | . | TRBJ1-5 | TRBV20-1 | TGCAGTGCTAGAGGAGTCTTTAGCAATCAGCCCCAGCATTTT | CSARGVFSNQPQHF
many | . | TRBJ2-2 | TRBV29-1 | TGCAGCGTTGAAGGGACAACGAACACCGGGGAGCTGTTTTTT | CSVEGTTNTGELFF
many | . | TRBJ2-1 | TRBV7-2 | TGTGCCAGCAGAAGGGATTTCAATGAGCAGTTCTTC | CASRRDFNEQFF
many | TRBD2 | TRBJ2-1 | TRBV5-6 | TGTGCCAGCAGCCCTCCGGGACTAGACAATGAGCAGTTCTTC | CASSPPGLDNEQFF
many | . | TRBJ1-1 | TRBV3-1 | TGTGCCAGCAGCCCGGGGGGTAGCGGCACTGAAGCTTTCTTT | CASSPGGSGTEAFF
many | . | TRBJ1-1 | TRBV7-2 | TGTGCCAGCAGCTTGGTACAGGGCACTGAAGCTTTCTTT | CASSLVQGTEAFF
many | TRBD1 | TRBJ2-7 | TRBV7-2 | TGTGCCAGCAGCTTAGTGGGACAGGGGTACGAGCAGTACTTC | CASSLVGQGYEQYF
. | TRBD2 | TRBJ2-5 | TRBV28 | TGTGCCGGATCTTCCCTAGCGGGAGCAATAGAGACCCAGTACTTC | CAGSSLAGAIETQYF
many | . | TRBJ1-5 | TRBV4-2 | TGTGCCAGCAGCCAAGTGATTCCAGGCAATCAGCCCCAGCATTTT | CASSQVIPGNQPQHF
. | . | TRBJ2-1 | TRBV6-2/TRBV6-3 | TGTGCCAGCAGTCAGAAGGACATACCTTTCGATGAGCAGTTCTTC | CASSQKDIPFDEQFF
many | . | TRBJ1-5 | TRBV11-2 | TGTGCCAGCAGCTTAAATAATCTGCCCCAGCATTTT | CASSLNNLPQHF
many | . | TRBJ1-2 | TRBV15 | TGTGCCACCAGCAGAGATATCGGGTCCCGGCTTTATGGCTACACCTTC | CATSRDIGSRLYGYTF
. | TRBD2 | TRBJ2-1 | TRBV27 | TGTGCCAGCAGTTTATTCCTAGCGGGAGGGCCGGGTGAGCAGTTCTTC | CASSLFLAGGPGEQFF
many | TRBD1 | TRBJ2-7 | TRBV7-2 | TGTGCCAGCAGCTTCTCGGGACAGGGATCCTACGAGCAGTACTTC | CASSFSGQGSYEQYF
many | TRBD1 | TRBJ1-4 | TRBV19 | TGTGCCAGTAAACCGGGACAGCTTAATGAAAAACTGTTTTTT | CASKPGQLNEKLFF
many | . | TRBJ2-4 | TRBV5-1 | TGCGCCAGCAGCTTGGAGGGGGGACTTAGTAAAAACATTCAGTACTTC | CASSLEGGLSKNIQYF
once | . | TRBJ2-7 | TRBV19 | . | CASSVGQGISYEPYF
few | TRBD1 | TRBJ2-7 | TRBV18 | TGTGCCAGCTCACCCCTTGGACAGGGGGCCTGGGAGCAGTACTTC | CASSPLGQGAWEQYF
. | . | TRBJ1-2 | TRBV30 | TGTGCCTGGAGGGGGGACTTGTTCAGTCATGGCTACACCTTC | CAWRGDLFSHGYTF
. | TRBD1 | TRBJ1-3 | TRBV20-1 | TGCAGTGCCCCAGGGGGTGCTTCTGGAAACACCATATATTTT | CSAPGGASGNTIYF
many | . | TRBJ2-3 | TRBV27 | TGTGCCAGCAACCTCGGGAGCAAACCAGATACGCAGTATTTT | CASNLGSKPDTQYF
. | . | TRBJ1-2 | TRBV7-9 | TGTGCCAGCAGCCACGCGACAGACTATGGCTACACCTTC | CASSHATDYGYTF
many | TRBD1 | TRBJ1-4 | TRBV15 | TGTGCCACCAGCAGAGAAACAGGGGGTTACGAAAAACTGTTTTTT | CATSRETGGYEKLFF
many | . | TRBJ1-2 | TRBV27 | TGTGCCAGCAGTTTGGGCCCCCCCTCTGGCTACACCTTC | CASSLGPPSGYTF
many | TRBD2 | TRBJ2-3 | TRBV20-1 | TGCAGTGCTAGAGATGGTGCTAGCGGGACAGATACGCAGTATTTT | CSARDGASGTDTQYF
many | . | TRBJ2-3 | TRBV12-3/TRBV12-4 | TGTGCCAGCGAAGGTGAAGCGGGTCGAGATACGCAGTATTTT | CASEGEAGRDTQYF
many | . | TRBJ1-3 | TRBV7-6 | TGTGCCAGCAGCAACAGGTTTGGGGATTCTGGAAACACCATATATTTT | CASSNRFGDSGNTIYF
many | . | TRBJ1-4 | TRBV11-2 | TGTGCCAGCAGGGGTATACGGGGGTACGGTAATGAAAAACTGTTTTTT | CASRGIRGYGNEKLFF
few | TRBD2 | TRBJ2-7 | TRBV4-2 | TGTGCCAGCAGCCCGCGTGTACCTAGCGGGGGGGCCGTCGGCTACGAGCAGTACTTC | CASSPRVPSGGAVGYEQYF
few | . | TRBJ1-1 | TRBV12-3/TRBV12-4 | TGTGCCAGCAGTCCTCCGGGGGTCGCGAACACTGAAGCTTTCTTT | CASSPPGVANTEAFF
many | TRBD2 | TRBJ2-2 | TRBV5-1 | TGCGCCAGCAGCTTGCGTTTGAGCGGGAGGAGGAAGAGCACCGGGGAGCTGTTTTTT | CASSLRLSGRRKSTGELFF
. | . | TRBJ1-5 | TRBV2 | TGTGCCAGCAAAGCTACGAGCAATCAGCCCCAGCATTTT | CASKATSNQPQHF
many | . | TRBJ1-5 | TRBV20-1 | TGCAGTGCAAGCCCTCCAGGGCGCAATCAGCCCCAGCATTTT | CSASPPGRNQPQHF
many | . | TRBJ2-7 | TRBV20-1 | TGCAGTGCTAGCGGGAGAGTGGGCGGCGAGCAGTACTTC | CSASGRVGGEQYF
many | . | TRBJ1-5 | TRBV5-5 | TGTGCCAGCAGCTCAACAGGGACCAATCAGCCCCAGCATTTT | CASSSTGTNQPQHF
few | . | TRBJ2-1 | TRBV28 | TGTGCCAGCGTTCAGGCGCTAAGCTCCTACAATGAGCAGTTCTTC | CASVQALSSYNEQFF
. | TRBD2 | TRBJ2-3 | TRBV27 | TGTGCCAGCAGTCCTGAGATAGCGGGGATGGATACGCAGTATTTT | CASSPEIAGMDTQYF
. | TRBD1 | TRBJ2-1 | TRBV4-3 | TGCGCCAGCAGCCCCGGACAGGGGAGCTCCTACAATGAGCAGTTCTTC | CASSPGQGSSYNEQFF